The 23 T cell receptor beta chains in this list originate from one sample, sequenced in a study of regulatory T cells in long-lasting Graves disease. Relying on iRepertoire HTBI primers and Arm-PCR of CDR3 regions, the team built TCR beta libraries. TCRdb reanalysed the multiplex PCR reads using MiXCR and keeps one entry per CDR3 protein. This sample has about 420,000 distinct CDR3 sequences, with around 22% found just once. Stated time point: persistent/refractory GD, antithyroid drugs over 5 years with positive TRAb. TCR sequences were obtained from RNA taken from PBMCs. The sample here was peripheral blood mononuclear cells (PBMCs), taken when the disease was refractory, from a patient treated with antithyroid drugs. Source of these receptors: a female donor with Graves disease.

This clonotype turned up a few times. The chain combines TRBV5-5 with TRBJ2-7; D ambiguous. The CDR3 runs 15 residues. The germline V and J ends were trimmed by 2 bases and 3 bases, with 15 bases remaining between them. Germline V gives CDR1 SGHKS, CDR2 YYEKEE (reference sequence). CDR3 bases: TGTGCCAGCAGCTTAATACGCATCCCTCACTACGAGCAGTACTTC. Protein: CASSLIRIPHYEQYF.

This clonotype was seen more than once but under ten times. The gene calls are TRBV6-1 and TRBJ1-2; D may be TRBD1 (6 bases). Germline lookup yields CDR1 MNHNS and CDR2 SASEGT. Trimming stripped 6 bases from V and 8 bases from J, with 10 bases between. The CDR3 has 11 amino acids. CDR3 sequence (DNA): TGTGCCAGCAGGAGTGACAGGGGCTACACCTTC. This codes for CASRSDRGYTF.

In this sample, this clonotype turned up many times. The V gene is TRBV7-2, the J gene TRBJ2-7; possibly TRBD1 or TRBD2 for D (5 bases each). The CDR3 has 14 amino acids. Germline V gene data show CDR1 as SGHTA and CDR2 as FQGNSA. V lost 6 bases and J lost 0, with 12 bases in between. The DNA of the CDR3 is TGTGCCAGCAGAAGGGACGGCTACTCCTACGAGCAGTACTTC. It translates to CASRRDGYSYEQYF.

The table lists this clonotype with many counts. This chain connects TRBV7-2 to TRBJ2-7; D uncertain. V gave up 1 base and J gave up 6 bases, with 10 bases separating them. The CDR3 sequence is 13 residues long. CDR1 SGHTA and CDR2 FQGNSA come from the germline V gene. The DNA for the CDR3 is TGTGCCAGCAGCTTAGTGCCTCCAAGCGAGCAGTACTTC. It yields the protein CASSLVPPSEQYF.

CDR3 in amino acids: CSVHGRGINTDTQYF. CDR3 sequence (DNA): TGCAGCGTCCACGGCCGGGGGATTAACACAGATACGCAGTATTTT. The V call is TRBV29-1, the J call TRBJ2-3; weak D call: TRBD2 (6 bases). With 6 bases removed from V and 2 bases from J, the gap between germline ends came to 18 bases. Germline CDR1 and CDR2: SQVTM and ANQGSEA. CDR3 length: 15 residues.

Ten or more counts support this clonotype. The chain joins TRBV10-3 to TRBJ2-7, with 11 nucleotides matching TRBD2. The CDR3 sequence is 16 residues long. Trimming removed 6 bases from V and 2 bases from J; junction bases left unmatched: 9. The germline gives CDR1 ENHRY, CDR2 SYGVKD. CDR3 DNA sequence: TGTGCCATCAGCCTCGGGACTAGCGGATCTCCCTACGAGCAGTACTTC. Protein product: CAISLGTSGSPYEQYF.

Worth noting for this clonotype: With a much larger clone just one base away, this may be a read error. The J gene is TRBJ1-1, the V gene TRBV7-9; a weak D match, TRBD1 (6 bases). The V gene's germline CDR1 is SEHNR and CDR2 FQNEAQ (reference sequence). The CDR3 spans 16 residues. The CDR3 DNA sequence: TGTGCCAGCAGCTTAGCGCAACCGGGGGCGGTTGCTGAAGTTTTCTTT. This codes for CASSLAQPGAVAEVFF.

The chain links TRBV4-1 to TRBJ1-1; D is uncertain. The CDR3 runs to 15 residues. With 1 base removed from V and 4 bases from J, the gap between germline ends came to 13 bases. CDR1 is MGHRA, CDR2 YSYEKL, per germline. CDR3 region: CASSQGDGSPTEAFF. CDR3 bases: TGCGCCAGCAGCCAAGGTGACGGGTCCCCCACTGAAGCTTTCTTT.

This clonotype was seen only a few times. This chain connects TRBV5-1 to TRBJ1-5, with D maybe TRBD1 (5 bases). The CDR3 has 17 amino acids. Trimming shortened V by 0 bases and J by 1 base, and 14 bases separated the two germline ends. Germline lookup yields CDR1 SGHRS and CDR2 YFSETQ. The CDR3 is CASSLVPIGGSNQPQHF. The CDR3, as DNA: TGCGCCAGCAGCTTGGTCCCCATCGGGGGAAGCAATCAGCCCCAGCATTTT. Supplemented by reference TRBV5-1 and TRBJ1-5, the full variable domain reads KAGVTQTPRYLIKTRGQQVTLSCSPISGHRSVSWYQQTPGQGLQFLFEYFSETQRNKGNFPGRFSGRQFSNSRSEMNVSTLELGDSALYLCASSLVPIGGSNQPQHFGDGTRLSIL.

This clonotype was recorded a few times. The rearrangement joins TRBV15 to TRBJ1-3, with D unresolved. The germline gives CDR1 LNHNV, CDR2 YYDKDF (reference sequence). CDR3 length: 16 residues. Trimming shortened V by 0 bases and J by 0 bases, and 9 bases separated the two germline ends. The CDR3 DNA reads TGTGCCACCAGCAGAGATCGGAAGATCTCTGGAAACACCATATATTTT. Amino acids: CATSRDRKISGNTIYF.

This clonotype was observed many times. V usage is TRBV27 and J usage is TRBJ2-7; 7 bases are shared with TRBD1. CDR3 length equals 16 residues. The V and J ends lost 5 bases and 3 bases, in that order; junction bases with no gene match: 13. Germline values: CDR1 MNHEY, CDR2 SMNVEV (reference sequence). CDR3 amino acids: CASSPNGQVLLYEQYF. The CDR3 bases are TGTGCCAGCAGTCCAAATGGACAGGTCCTCCTCTACGAGCAGTACTTC.

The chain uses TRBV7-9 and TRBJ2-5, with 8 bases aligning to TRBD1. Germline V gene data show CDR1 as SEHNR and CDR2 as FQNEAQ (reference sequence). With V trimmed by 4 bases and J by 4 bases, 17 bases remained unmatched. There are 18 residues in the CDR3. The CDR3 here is CASSSGQGLSARGETQYF. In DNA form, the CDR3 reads TGTGCCAGCAGCTCCGGACAGGGCCTATCCGCCCGCGGAGAGACCCAGTACTTC.

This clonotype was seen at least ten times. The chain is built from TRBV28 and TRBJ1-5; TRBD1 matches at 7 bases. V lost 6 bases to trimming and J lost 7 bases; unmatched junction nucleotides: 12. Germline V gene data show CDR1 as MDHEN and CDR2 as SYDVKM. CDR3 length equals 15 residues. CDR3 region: CASRNPTGRQQPQHF. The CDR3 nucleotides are TGTGCCAGCAGGAATCCGACAGGGAGGCAACAGCCCCAGCATTTT.

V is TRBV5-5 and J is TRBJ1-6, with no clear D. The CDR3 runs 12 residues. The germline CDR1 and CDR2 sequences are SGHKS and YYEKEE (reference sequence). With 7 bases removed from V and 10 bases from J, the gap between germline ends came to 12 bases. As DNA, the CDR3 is TGTGCCAGCCGGACGGTGACCTCACCCCTCCACTTT. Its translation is CASRTVTSPLHF.

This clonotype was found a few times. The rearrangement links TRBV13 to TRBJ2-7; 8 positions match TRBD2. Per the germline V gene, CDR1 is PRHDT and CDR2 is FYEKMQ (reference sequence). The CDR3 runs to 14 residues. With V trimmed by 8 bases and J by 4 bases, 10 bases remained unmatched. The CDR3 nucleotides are TGTGCCAGCCAAAACGGTAGCGGGGATTACGAGCAGTACTTC. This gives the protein CASQNGSGDYEQYF.

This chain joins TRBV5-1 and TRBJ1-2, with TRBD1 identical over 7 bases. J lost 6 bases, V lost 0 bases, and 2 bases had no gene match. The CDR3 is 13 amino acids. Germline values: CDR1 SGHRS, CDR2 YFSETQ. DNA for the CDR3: TGCGCCAGCAGCTTGGGAGGGGGCGATGGCTACACCTTC. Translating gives CASSLGGGDGYTF.

CDR3 coding DNA: TGCAGTGCTAGACTTTCCGGGACAGGGAGTATGTACGAGCAGTACTTC. The encoded protein is CSARLSGTGSMYEQYF. The chain is built from TRBV20-1 and TRBJ2-7; 9 bases align to TRBD1. V lost 2 bases and J lost 4; bases outside the gene matches: 12. In germline, CDR1 is DFQATT, CDR2 SNEGSKA (reference sequence). The CDR3 length is 16 residues.

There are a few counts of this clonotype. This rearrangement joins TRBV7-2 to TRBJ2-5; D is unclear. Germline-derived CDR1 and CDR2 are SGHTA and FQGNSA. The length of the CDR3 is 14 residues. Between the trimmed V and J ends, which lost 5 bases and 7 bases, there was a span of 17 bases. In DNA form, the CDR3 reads TGTGCCAGCAGCCCTGCTTCGGATCGTGGGACCCAGTACTTC. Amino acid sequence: CASSPASDRGTQYF. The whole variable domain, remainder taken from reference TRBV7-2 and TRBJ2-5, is GAGVSQSPSNKVTEKGKDVELRCDPISGHTALYWYRQSLGQGLEFLIYFQGNSAPDKSGLPSDRFSAERTGGSVSTLTIQRTQQEDSAVYLCASSPASDRGTQYFGPGTRLLVL.

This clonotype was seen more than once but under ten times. The CDR3 here is CASRRDGGHEKLFF. CDR3 in DNA: TGCGCCAGCAGACGGGACGGTGGGCATGAAAAACTGTTTTTT. This rearrangement joins TRBV4-1 to TRBJ1-4; the D gene is possibly TRBD1 (5 bases). This CDR3 is 14 amino acids long. The germline V and J ends were trimmed by 6 bases and 6 bases, with 14 bases remaining between them. Germline V CDR1 and CDR2: MGHRA, YSYEKL.

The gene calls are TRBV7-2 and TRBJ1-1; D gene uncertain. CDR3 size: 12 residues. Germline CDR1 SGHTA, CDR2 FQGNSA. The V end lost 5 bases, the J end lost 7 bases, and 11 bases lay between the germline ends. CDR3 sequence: CASSTSQVEAFF. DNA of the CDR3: TGTGCCAGCAGCACATCCCAAGTTGAAGCTTTCTTT.

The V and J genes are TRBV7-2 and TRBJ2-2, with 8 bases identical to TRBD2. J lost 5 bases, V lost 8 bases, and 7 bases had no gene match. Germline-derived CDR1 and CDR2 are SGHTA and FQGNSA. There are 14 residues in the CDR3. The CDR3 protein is CASFGTRLTGELFF. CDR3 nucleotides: TGTGCCAGCTTCGGGACTAGACTAACCGGGGAGCTGTTTTTT.

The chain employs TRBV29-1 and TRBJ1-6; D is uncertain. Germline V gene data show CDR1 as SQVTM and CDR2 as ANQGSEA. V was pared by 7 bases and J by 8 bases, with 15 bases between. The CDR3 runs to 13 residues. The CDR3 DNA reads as TGCAGCGCCGGAGCCTCTAGGGATTCACCCCTCCACTTT. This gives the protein CSAGASRDSPLHF.

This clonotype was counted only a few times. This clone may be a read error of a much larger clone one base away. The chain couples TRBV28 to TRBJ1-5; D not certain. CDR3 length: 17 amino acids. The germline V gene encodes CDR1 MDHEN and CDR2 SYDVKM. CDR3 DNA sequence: TGTGCCAGCGGTTTGGGATTTGCGGGAGCAAGCAATCAGCCCCAGCATTTT. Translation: CASGLGFAGASNQPQHF.